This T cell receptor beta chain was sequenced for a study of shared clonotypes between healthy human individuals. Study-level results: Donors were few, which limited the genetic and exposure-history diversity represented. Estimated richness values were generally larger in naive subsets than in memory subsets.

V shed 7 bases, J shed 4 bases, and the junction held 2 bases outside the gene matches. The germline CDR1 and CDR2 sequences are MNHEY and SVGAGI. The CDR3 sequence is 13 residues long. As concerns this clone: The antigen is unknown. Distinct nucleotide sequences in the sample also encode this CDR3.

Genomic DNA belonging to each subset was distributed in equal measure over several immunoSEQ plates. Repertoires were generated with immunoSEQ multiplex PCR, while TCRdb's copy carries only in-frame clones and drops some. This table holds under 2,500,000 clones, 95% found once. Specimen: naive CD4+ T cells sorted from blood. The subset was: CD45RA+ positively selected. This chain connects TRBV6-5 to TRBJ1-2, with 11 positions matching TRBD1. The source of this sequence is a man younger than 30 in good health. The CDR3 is CASTGTGGYGYTF. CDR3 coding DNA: TGTGCCAGCACCGGGACAGGGGGCTATGGCTACACCTTC.